These 17 T cell receptor beta chains share one sample of origin, sequenced in a study of blood T cell repertoires in COVID-19. Some clones are missing from TCRdb's copy, which holds only in-frame ones; the method was immunoSEQ multiplex PCR. The table lists approximately 290,000 clones, around 88% of them singletons. The sequenced sample consisted of peripheral blood. These receptors were obtained from a young man with acute or convalescent COVID-19.

The chain is built from TRBV10-1 and TRBJ1-6; 7 nucleotides align to TRBD1. V lost 6 bases to trimming and J lost 6 bases; unmatched junction nucleotides: 5. The CDR3 sequence is 14 residues long. Germline V lookup: CDR1 WNHNN, CDR2 SYGVQD (reference sequence). The CDR3 DNA follows: TGCGCCAGCAGCCGGGACAGCTCTAATTCACCCCTCCACTTT. Translating it yields CASSRDSSNSPLHF.

This chain connects TRBV9 to TRBJ2-1; 10 nucleotides match TRBD2. Per germline, CDR1 SGDLS and CDR2 YYNGEE. The length of the CDR3 is 15 residues. The junction had 2 bases not matched to a gene; V was cut back by 3 bases and J by 2 bases. The CDR3, as DNA: TGTGCCAGCAGCGCTAGCGGGAGCCCCTACAATGAGCAGTTCTTC. Translation gives CASSASGSPYNEQFF.

This clone was picked up one time. The V call is TRBV28, the J call TRBJ1-5; D uncertain. The CDR3 consists of 15 residues. The V and J ends lost 1 base and 0 bases respectively, with 7 bases between them. Germline CDR1 is MDHEN and CDR2 is SYDVKM. The CDR3 nucleotides are TGTGCCAGCAGTTTATTTAGAGATAGCAATCAGCCCCAGCATTTT. Translating gives CASSLFRDSNQPQHF.

Only one count was recorded for this clone. The rearrangement links TRBV28 to TRBJ2-3; the D gene is possibly TRBD2 (7 bases). This CDR3 contains 15 residues. V gave up 6 bases and J gave up 9 bases, with 22 bases separating them. Germline lookup yields CDR1 MDHEN and CDR2 SYDVKM. The CDR3 loop reads CASSNGRGAHVTQYF. The CDR3 DNA is TGTGCCAGCAGCAATGGCCGGGGGGCCCACGTCACGCAGTATTTT.

This clone came up a few times. Distinct nucleotide sequences in the sample also encode this CDR3. This chain joins TRBV18 and TRBJ2-6; no clear D. The germline CDR1 and CDR2 sequences are KGHSH and LQKENI. The CDR3 runs to 14 residues. With 3 bases removed from V and 2 bases from J, the gap between germline ends came to 5 bases. The CDR3 sequence is CASSPQTGANVLTF. CDR3 nucleotides: TGTGCCAGCTCACCTCAAACTGGGGCCAACGTCCTGACTTTC.

This CDR3 is CAISESAETQYF. The CDR3 bases are TGTGCCATCAGTGAGTCGGCAGAGACCCAGTACTTC. The J gene is TRBJ2-5, the V gene TRBV10-3, with D uncertain. Germline V gene lookup returns CDR1 ENHRY and CDR2 SYGVKD. The CDR3 runs to 12 residues. The germline V and J ends were trimmed by 0 bases and 4 bases, with 3 bases remaining between them.

V is TRBV18 and J is TRBJ2-7; D uncertain. V was trimmed by 0 bases and J by 0 bases, leaving 6 bases between them. Germline CDR1 and CDR2: KGHSH and LQKENI. The CDR3 loop spans 14 amino acids. The CDR3 sequence: CASSPPSVSYEQYF. The DNA of the CDR3 is TGTGCCAGCTCACCACCGTCGGTCTCCTACGAGCAGTACTTC.

This rearrangement joins TRBV5-5 to TRBJ1-5; tentative D call: TRBD1 (5 bases). The V gene's germline CDR1 is SGHKS and CDR2 YYEKEE (reference sequence). This CDR3 has 15 residues. V lost 8 bases to trimming and J lost 4 bases, with 19 bases between them. The CDR3: CASRSSGVRNQPQHF. As DNA, the CDR3 is TGTGCCAGTCGATCTTCGGGGGTTAGGAATCAGCCCCAGCATTTT.

This chain links TRBV7-8 with TRBJ1-5; D unclear. CDR3 length: 15 residues. The germline V gene has CDR1 SGHVS and CDR2 FQNEAQ. V shed 5 bases and J shed 4 bases, with 15 bases lying between them. The CDR3 coding sequence is TGTGCCAGCAGCCCTTCCCCCAGTCGTAATCAGCCCCAGCATTTT. Its translation: CASSPSPSRNQPQHF.

CDR3: CASSLQRGSTSTDTQYF. CDR3 nucleotides: TGTGCCAGCAGCTTACAGAGGGGGTCCACTAGCACAGATACGCAGTATTTT. The chain combines TRBV11-2 with TRBJ2-3, with D tentatively TRBD1 (6 bases). V dropped 2 bases and J dropped 0 bases, with 15 bases sitting between them. CDR1 and CDR2 (germline): SGHAT, FQNNGV. The CDR3 totals 17 residues.

The chain recombines TRBV20-1 with TRBJ1-4; no definite D call. Germline-derived CDR1 and CDR2 are DFQATT and SNEGSKA (reference sequence). The CDR3 totals 11 residues. Between the trimmed V and J ends, which lost 2 bases and 8 bases, there was a span of 6 bases. This chain's CDR3 is CSARSGEKLFF. The DNA for the CDR3 is TGCAGTGCTAGATCGGGAGAAAAACTGTTTTTT.

Here the CDR3 reads CASSPPGTGGYNEQFF. DNA of the CDR3: TGTGCCAGCAGCCCTCCCGGGACAGGGGGTTACAATGAGCAGTTCTTC. The chain uses TRBV13 and TRBJ2-1; 11 nucleotides agree with TRBD1. The ends lost 5 bases at V and 4 bases at J; junction bases unmatched: 7. CDR3 length equals 16 residues. Germline assignment: CDR1 PRHDT and CDR2 FYEKMQ (reference sequence).

The V gene is TRBV7-3, the J gene TRBJ2-5; D possibly corresponds to TRBD2 (6 bases). Germline CDR1 SGHTA, CDR2 FQGTGA. The CDR3 has 14 residues. Trimming pared 3 bases from V and 2 bases from J, leaving 10 bases between. CDR3 sequence reads: CASSLRDEQETQYF. In nucleotides, the CDR3 is TGTGCCAGCAGCTTGCGGGATGAGCAAGAGACCCAGTACTTC.

V usage is TRBV11-1 and J usage is TRBJ2-7; TRBD2 aligns across 8 bases. The length of the CDR3 is 14 residues. Per germline, CDR1 SGHAT and CDR2 FQDESV (reference sequence). The junction had 6 bases not matched to a gene; V was cut back by 4 bases and J by 4 bases. This CDR3 reads CASSSPSGSYEQYF. The CDR3 DNA reads as TGTGCCAGCAGCTCCCCTAGCGGGTCGTACGAGCAGTACTTC.

V usage is TRBV9 and J usage is TRBJ2-2; perhaps TRBD1 as D (6 bases). This CDR3 spans 16 amino acids. V dropped 0 bases and J dropped 0 bases, with 9 bases sitting between them. Germline values: CDR1 SGDLS, CDR2 YYNGEE. The CDR3 bases are TGTGCCAGCAGCGTAGGGGGGCTAGCGAACACCGGGGAGCTGTTTTTT. It encodes CASSVGGLANTGELFF.

The rearrangement uses TRBV7-2 and TRBJ2-5; D is perhaps TRBD1 (5 bases). The CDR3 runs to 13 residues. The V gene lost 1 base and the J gene lost 3 bases, with 6 bases spanning the gap. From germline, CDR1 is SGHTA and CDR2 FQGNSA. The chain's CDR3 is CASSLVREETQYF. DNA for the CDR3: TGTGCCAGCAGCTTAGTCAGGGAAGAGACCCAGTACTTC.

The chain is built from TRBV6-1 and TRBJ2-7, with 9 bases fitting TRBD1. The CDR3 is made up of 17 amino acids. Germline assignment: CDR1 MNHNS and CDR2 SASEGT. The J segment lost 5 bases and the V segment lost 4 bases, leaving 15 bases of the junction unmatched. The CDR3 is CASSATPVDRGFHEQYF. The CDR3 DNA is TGTGCCAGCAGTGCGACCCCGGTGGACAGGGGTTTCCACGAGCAGTACTTC.